This T cell receptor (beta chain) derives from a study of blood T cell repertoires in COVID-19. CDR1 and CDR2 from the germline V gene are MRHNA and SNTAGT. The CDR3 consists of 14 residues. The V end lost 6 bases, the J end lost 1 base, and 9 bases lay between the germline ends. Produced via immunoSEQ multiplex PCR; TCRdb's table is partial and in-frame only. The repertoire holds approximately 150,000 clones, under 90% seen once, with about a sixth in the top ten. Material: PBMCs or T cells enriched from blood (not recorded which). The source of this sequence is a man aged 55 to 70 who had recovered from COVID-19. The chain is built from TRBV6-4 and TRBJ2-2; possible D gene TRBD1, 5 bases. CDR3 amino acids: CASRNGQNTGELFF. The CDR3 nucleotides are TGTGCCAGCAGAAACGGACAGAACACCGGGGAGCTGTTTTTT.